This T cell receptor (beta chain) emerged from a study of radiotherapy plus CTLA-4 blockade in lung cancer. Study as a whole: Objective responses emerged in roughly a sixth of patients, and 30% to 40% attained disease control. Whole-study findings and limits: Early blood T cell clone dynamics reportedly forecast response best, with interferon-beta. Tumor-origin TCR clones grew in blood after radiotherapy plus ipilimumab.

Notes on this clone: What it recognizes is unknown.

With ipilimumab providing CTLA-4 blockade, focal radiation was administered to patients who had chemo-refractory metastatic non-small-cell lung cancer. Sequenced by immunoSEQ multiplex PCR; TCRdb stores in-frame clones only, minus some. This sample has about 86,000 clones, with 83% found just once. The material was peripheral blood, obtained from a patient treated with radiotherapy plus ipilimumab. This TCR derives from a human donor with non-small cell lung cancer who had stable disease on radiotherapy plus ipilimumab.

CDR3 protein: CASSRLGNTEAFF. CDR3 nucleotides: TGTGCCAGCAGCAGGCTAGGGAACACTGAAGCTTTCTTT. V gene TRBV21-1 combines with J gene TRBJ1-1. TRBV21-1 counts as a pseudogene. The CDR3 sequence is 13 residues long.